One and the same sample provided the 11 T cell receptor beta chains below, sequenced in a study of early T cells in non-severe SARS-CoV-2 infection. TCRdb fed the 5' RACE reads into MiXCR, producing one record per CDR3 protein. The sample has about 48,000 distinct CDR3 sequences; over 5% are singletons. The sequencing used whole blood, collected at baseline. The receptors were gathered from an adult who was a healthcare worker with PCR-confirmed SARS-CoV-2 infection or an uninfected control (not recorded which).

This clonotype appeared many times. The rearrangement uses TRBV27 and TRBJ1-4; D is uncertain. The CDR3 spans 12 residues. Germline V gene lookup returns CDR1 MNHEY and CDR2 SMNVEV (reference sequence). V shed 4 bases and J shed 8 bases, with 8 bases lying between them. The DNA of the CDR3 is TGTGCCAGCAGTTATATAGGGGAAAAACTGTTTTTT. It yields the protein CASSYIGEKLFF.

This clonotype has more than one count but fewer than ten. The V and J genes are TRBV7-8 and TRBJ1-1; D remains unclear. Germline V gives CDR1 SGHVS, CDR2 FQNEAQ. This CDR3 has 15 residues. V was clipped by 5 bases and J by 0 bases, with 13 bases between them. CDR3 in DNA: TGTGCCAGCAGCAGGAGTCTGGTAATGAACACTGAAGCTTTCTTT. This codes for CASSRSLVMNTEAFF.

This clonotype was counted at least ten times. This chain connects TRBV13 to TRBJ1-1; a weak D match, TRBD1 (6 bases). CDR1 PRHDT and CDR2 FYEKMQ come from the germline V gene (reference sequence). Trimming pared 4 bases from V and 1 base from J, leaving 19 bases between. This CDR3 is 17 amino acids long. The DNA of the CDR3 is TGTGCCAGCAGCTGGCCGGGACAACGAGGAAGGAACACTGAAGCTTTCTTT. Amino acids: CASSWPGQRGRNTEAFF.

Comments on this clonotype: A much larger clone differs by one base, so this may be a read error. This rearrangement joins TRBV5-5 to TRBJ1-2; D is possibly TRBD1 (6 bases). The germline V gene has CDR1 SGHKS and CDR2 YYEKEE (reference sequence). The CDR3 is 15 amino acids. CDR3 sequence: CAGSPRTDRGYGYTF. The CDR3 region has the DNA TGTGCCGGCAGCCCGAGGACGGACAGAGGCTATGGCTACACCTTC.

This clonotype appeared many times. Here the CDR3 reads CASRVGLGPYEQYF. In DNA, the CDR3 is TGTGCCAGCAGGGTGGGACTAGGTCCCTACGAGCAGTACTTC. The chain carries TRBV28 and TRBJ2-7; 8 bases agree with TRBD2. The CDR3 has 14 residues. Germline V gene sequence: CDR1 MDHEN, CDR2 SYDVKM. The J segment lost 2 bases and the V segment lost 6 bases, leaving 6 bases of the junction unmatched.

V is TRBV28 and J is TRBJ2-5; D possibly uses TRBD1 or TRBD2 (6 bases each). Germline-derived CDR1 and CDR2 are MDHEN and SYDVKM. This CDR3 spans 15 amino acids. The V end was cut by 6 bases, the J end by 4 bases, with 18 bases between. The CDR3 region has the DNA TGTGCCAGCAGCTCGACGGGGGCAAGATCAGAGACCCAGTACTTC. This encodes CASSSTGARSETQYF.

The rearrangement uses TRBV6-2 or TRBV6-3 and TRBJ2-7, with 8 bases that match TRBD2. In germline, CDR1 is MNHEY, CDR2 SVGEGT. The CDR3 runs 15 residues. J was trimmed by 3 bases and V by 0 bases; bases with no gene match: 4. CDR3 residues: CASSYSLADLYEQYF. The CDR3, as DNA: TGTGCCAGCAGTTACTCACTAGCGGACCTCTACGAGCAGTACTTC.

This clonotype has more than one count but fewer than ten. V is TRBV6-5 and J is TRBJ2-5, with a weak D call TRBD2 (5 bases). The CDR3 spans 14 residues. Germline CDR1 reads MNHEY; CDR2 reads SVGAGI. Trimming left V 2 bases short and J 5 bases short, with 12 bases between. CDR3 sequence: CASSYGGLLETQYF. CDR3 nucleotide sequence: TGTGCCAGCAGTTACGGCGGGCTACTTGAGACCCAGTACTTC.

The V gene is TRBV20-1, the J gene TRBJ2-1; D gene unclear. The V and J ends lost 0 bases and 10 bases respectively, with 16 bases between them. This CDR3 region has 14 residues. The germline V gene has CDR1 DFQATT and CDR2 SNEGSKA (reference sequence). As DNA, the CDR3 is TGCAGTGCTAGAGATGGGCTGTCCTTGCCCGAGCAGTTCTTC. Its protein is CSARDGLSLPEQFF.

This clonotype was seen ten or more times. The chain carries TRBV7-8 and TRBJ2-7; 7 bases line up with TRBD1. This CDR3 contains 14 residues. The V segment lost 2 bases and the J segment 3 bases; nucleotides outside the gene matches: 4. The germline V gene encodes CDR1 SGHVS and CDR2 FQNEAQ. CDR3 sequence (DNA): TGTGCCAGCAGCTTAATAGGGGGCTTCTACGAGCAGTACTTC. Protein sequence: CASSLIGGFYEQYF.

This clonotype has more than one count but fewer than ten. The CDR3 nucleotides read TGCAGTGCTAACGGACTCATAGTTTCAGATACGCAGTATTTT. Translating gives CSANGLIVSDTQYF. The chain carries TRBV20-1 and TRBJ2-3; D is perhaps TRBD2 (5 bases). Germline values: CDR1 DFQATT, CDR2 SNEGSKA (reference sequence). The CDR3 loop spans 14 amino acids. V was pared by 4 bases and J by 4 bases, with 15 bases between.